This T cell receptor (beta chain) was found in a study of response to subunit inactivated influenza vaccine. The study, taken as a whole, reports: That few new T cells are recruited by each seasonal influenza vaccination was the authors' suggestion.

The table lists this clonotype with a few counts. Its antigen remains unknown. TCRdb redid the calling of the RT-PCR reads with MiXCR, one entry per CDR3 protein. This sample has 150,000 or so distinct CDR3 sequences, with about 10% found just once. This CDR3 contains 15 residues. Germline CDR1 and CDR2: MNHEY and SVGEGT. V dropped 6 bases and J dropped 3; count of bases not matched to a gene: 5. This clonotype was obtained from a man between 50 and 69 years old who received an inactivated influenza vaccine. The chain carries TRBV6-2 or TRBV6-3 and TRBJ2-1; 10 bases line up with TRBD1. This material consisted of CD8+ T cells sorted from PBMCs, taken around 25 months after vaccination. The CDR3 sequence: CASRFRDRGYNEQFF. The CDR3 bases are TGTGCCAGCAGATTCCGGGACAGGGGCTACAATGAGCAGTTCTTC.